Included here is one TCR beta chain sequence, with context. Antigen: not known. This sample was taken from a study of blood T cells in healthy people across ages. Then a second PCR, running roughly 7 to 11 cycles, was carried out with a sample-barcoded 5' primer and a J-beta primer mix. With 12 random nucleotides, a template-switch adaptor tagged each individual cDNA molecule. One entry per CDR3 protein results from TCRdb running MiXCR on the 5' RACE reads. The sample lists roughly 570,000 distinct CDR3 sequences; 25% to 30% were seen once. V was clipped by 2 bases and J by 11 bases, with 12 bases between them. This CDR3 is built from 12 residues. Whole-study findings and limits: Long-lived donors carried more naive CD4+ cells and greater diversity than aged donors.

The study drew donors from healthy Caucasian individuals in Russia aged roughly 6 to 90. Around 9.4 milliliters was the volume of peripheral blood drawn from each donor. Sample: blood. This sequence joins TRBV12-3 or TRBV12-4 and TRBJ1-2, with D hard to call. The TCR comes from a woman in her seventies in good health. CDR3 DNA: TGTGCCAGCAGTTTACCCCTATCAGGATACACCTTC. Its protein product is CASSLPLSGYTF.